This T cell receptor beta chain was sequenced during a study of T cells in localized non-small cell lung cancer. Whole-study findings and limits: Sequencing, confined to only one tumor region, leaves heterogeneity possible. Uninvolved adjacent lung had the highest recorded T cell clonality, with tumor below it. Detection in adjacent lung was observed for a median approximately 52 of the top 100 tumor clones. In the blood, greater T cell density corresponded to longer overall survival.

This clone was seen a handful of times. Its antigen is not known. Clones were read by immunoSEQ multiplex PCR, and TCRdb kept only the in-frame ones, dropping some. The sample shows some 4,000 clones, roughly 27% of them seen only once. Trimming left V 4 bases short and J 7 bases short, with 16 bases between. The CDR3 runs to 14 residues. CDR1 and CDR2 (germline): SQVTM, ANQGSEA. The TCR was taken from a male donor aged 60 or over with stage I lung adenocarcinoma. The material sequenced was lung tumor tissue, taken before any cancer treatment. The rearrangement joins TRBV29-1 to TRBJ1-4; no clear D gene. DNA for the CDR3: TGCAGCGTTGTAGGGTCCGGGATGGGTGAAAAACTGTTTTTT. Protein: CSVVGSGMGEKLFF.